The rows below give T cell receptor beta chains drawn from one sample of a study of CD8 T cells in ankylosing spondylitis. One entry per CDR3 protein, called by TCRdb with MiXCR from the 5' RACE reads. The sample has about 130,000 distinct CDR3 sequences, roughly 13% seen once. Sequencing was carried out using blood, either unsorted or a sorted T cell fraction (not recorded which). The source of these receptors is a female donor with ankylosing spondylitis or in good health (not recorded which). Both conserved end residues are part of each CDR3. The D gene is left open where the match is weak.

NA,TRBJ1-2,TRBV29-1,CSASRSGTF
NA,TRBJ2-7,TRBV3-1,CASSQDYTYEQYF
NA,TRBJ2-3,TRBV29-1,CSIRTDDTQYF
NA,TRBJ2-7,TRBV10-3,CAISGSANSYEQYF
NA,TRBJ1-1,TRBV5-1,CASSVEVSHTEAFF
TRBD2,TRBJ2-1,TRBV20-1,CSASGRANNEQFF
TRBD1,TRBJ2-3,TRBV12-3/TRBV12-4,CASGNRGTDLTDTQYF
TRBD1,TRBJ2-3,TRBV7-3,CASSLMGQASTDTQYF
TRBD2,TRBJ2-1,TRBV7-2,CASSLGSGLIGDEQFF
NA,TRBJ2-7,TRBV29-1,CSGTAGLSSGEQYF
NA,TRBJ1-1,TRBV7-2,CASSTDIGGNTEAFF
NA,TRBJ2-3,TRBV27,CASSPLGRANTDTQYF
TRBD1,TRBJ2-3,TRBV20-1,CSARTGSTDTQYF
TRBD2,TRBJ2-7,TRBV6-5,CASSYSSSGSYEQYF
NA,TRBJ1-3,TRBV3-1,CASSQDQGKGNTIYF
TRBD2,TRBJ2-3,TRBV20-1,CSARVAGGGDTQYF
TRBD1,TRBJ1-2,TRBV12-3/TRBV12-4,CASSLGQGAETF
NA,TRBJ2-5,TRBV20-1,CSAEPQSQRETQYF
TRBD2,TRBJ2-1,TRBV23-1,CASSQGTSGTQRDEQFF
NA,TRBJ1-5,TRBV20-1,CSATDRPSNQPQHF
NA,TRBJ2-1,TRBV5-6,CASSFKWNEQFF
TRBD2,TRBJ2-1,TRBV20-1,CSASSGGQGNEQFF
TRBD1,TRBJ1-5,TRBV6-1,CASRRSTGVGQPQHF
TRBD2,TRBJ2-2,TRBV5-1,CASSPRVAGRLNTGELFF
NA,TRBJ2-7,TRBV12-3/TRBV12-4,CASRPSWGVGEQYF
TRBD1,TRBJ1-1,TRBV27,CASSPPGQGAAGTEAFF
NA,TRBJ1-1,TRBV27,CASSLGVVAMNTEAFF
TRBD2,TRBJ2-3,TRBV27,CASHGTSGYTQYF
NA,TRBJ2-4,TRBV7-2,CASSLGQNLAKNIQYF
NA,TRBJ1-1,TRBV12-5,CASCSQGTEAFF
NA,TRBJ2-2,TRBV5-1,CASSLAPGANTGELFF
NA,TRBJ2-1,TRBV6-4,CASSREQGYEQFF
TRBD1,TRBJ1-3,TRBV20-1,CSAGRGDRATFSGNTIYF
TRBD1,TRBJ2-7,TRBV28,CASSLRTGESYEQYF
NA,TRBJ1-5,TRBV27,CASSLWGNQPQHF
NA,TRBJ1-6,TRBV4-2,CASSQAQGSYNSPLHF
NA,TRBJ2-7,TRBV29-1,CSVKYLGGSSYEQYF
NA,TRBJ2-7,TRBV3-1,CASSPRTYEQYF
TRBD2,TRBJ2-1,TRBV20-1,CSANPGTRSGNEQFF
TRBD2,TRBJ2-1,TRBV6-5,CASSLASGRPSSYNEQFF
TRBD2,TRBJ2-7,TRBV30,CAWSTGGFAYEQYF
TRBD1,TRBJ1-1,TRBV7-9,CASSEQGDSFF